This TCR beta chain was observed in a study of blood T cell repertoires in COVID-19. Whole-study context: Italy, Spain and the United States were the sources of the convalescent and acute COVID-19 samples. T cells, B-cell-depleted T cells, or PBMCs supplied cDNA or gDNA.

Germline loops: CDR1 SQVTM, CDR2 ANQGSEA. V shed 3 bases and J 3 bases; nucleotides not matched to a gene: 4. The CDR3 has 13 residues. Original analysis: Reference gene primer amplification gave nucleated cell count estimates. The table came from immunoSEQ multiplex PCR; TCRdb's copy has only in-frame clones and leaves some out. That table supplies the V and J calls and clone size; D and trimming were determined from the DNA. The table shows approximately 90,000 clones, with around four fifths occurring only once. Sequencing was carried out using peripheral blood. This rearrangement joins TRBV29-1 to TRBJ1-2; 7 bases are shared with TRBD1. The sequence was obtained from a man aged 50 or older with acute or convalescent COVID-19. The CDR3 nucleotides are TGCAGCGTTGATGTTCAGGGGGACTATGGCTACACCTTC. As protein: CSVDVQGDYGYTF.